One and the same sample provided the 5 T cell receptor beta chains below, sequenced in a study of tumor-infiltrating lymphocytes in primary liver carcinoma. Co-extraction of RNA and DNA was performed on roughly 20-34 mg of unsorted bulk tissue. A constant-region primer primed TCR beta cDNA synthesis from 400 to 550 ng of total RNA. Generation of the TCR beta libraries relied on three nested multiplex PCR rounds using slightly modified ARM-PCR. Both of the initial two PCR rounds ran for about 9 cycles and employed TRBV1-TRBV30 forward primers alongside a C-beta reverse primer. TCRdb passed the multiplex PCR reads through MiXCR, listing each CDR3 protein once. The table lists fewer than 200,000 distinct CDR3 sequences, 85% of them singletons. The source material was tumor tissue from primary liver carcinoma. The origin of the receptors is a man between 35 and 55 years old with primary liver carcinoma and hepatitis B virus infection.

Worth noting for this clonotype: At one end the junction does not follow the germline gene, possibly because of a read error. The chain couples TRBV11-2 to TRBJ2-5; D uncertain. This CDR3 has 11 amino acids. Germline CDR1 SGHAT, CDR2 FQNNGV. CDR3 coding DNA: TGTGCCAGCTGCTTAAAGGAGACCCAGTACTTC. Translated: CASCLKETQYF. Full variable domain (remainder filled in from reference TRBV11-2 and TRBJ2-5): EAGVAQSPRYKIIEKRQSVAFWCNPISGHATLYWYQQILGQGPKLLIQFQNNGVVDDSQLPKDRFSAERLKGVDSTLKIQPAKLEDSAVYLCASCLKETQYFGPGTRLLVL.

Ten or more counts support this clonotype. The chain couples TRBV7-9 to TRBJ2-3; D may correspond to TRBD1 or TRBD2 (7 bases each). The CDR3 is made up of 16 amino acids. CDR1 is SEHNR, CDR2 FQNEAQ, per germline (reference sequence). V gave up 3 bases and J gave up 4 bases, with 17 bases separating them. The CDR3 nucleotides are TGTGCCAGCAGCTTCCGGCCGACAGGGAGGGCAGATACGCAGTATTTT. The encoded protein is CASSFRPTGRADTQYF.

In the case of this clonotype: A much larger clone lies one base from this, so it may be a read error. The chain carries TRBV15 and TRBJ2-5; TRBD1 aligns across 8 bases. Per germline, CDR1 LNHNV and CDR2 YYDKDF (reference sequence). The CDR3 length is 16 residues. CDR3 DNA: TGTGCCACCGGCAGAGGAGGACAGGGAGGTCGAGAGACCCAGTACTTC. Translation gives CATGRGGQGGRETQYF.

This chain connects TRBV10-2 to TRBJ2-7, with D unresolved. Looked up from germline, CDR1 is WSHSY and CDR2 is SAAADI. Trimming shortened V by 4 bases and J by 8 bases, and 12 bases separated the two germline ends. The CDR3 contains 12 residues. CDR3 bases: TGCGCCAGCAGTGTCGCGGTTGGTAAGCAGTACTTC. Translated: CASSVAVGKQYF.

Comments on this clonotype: Germline is not matched at one junction end, which may reflect a read error. The genes are TRBV12-3 or TRBV12-4 and TRBJ2-1; D gene uncertain. This CDR3 is built from 15 residues. The CDR3 nucleotides read TGTGCCAGAAGCCCCTTGGCGGTCTCCTACAATAAGCAGTTCTTC. Translation gives CARSPLAVSYNKQFF.